This T cell receptor beta chain stems from a study of CD8 T cells in Susac syndrome. Reverse transcription of about 0.45 to 1 ug RNA was performed with random hexamers. Amplification of the TCR beta CDR3 was carried out by immunoSEQ multiplex PCR, which spanned a total of 54 Vbeta and 13 Jbeta segments. TCRdb fed the immunoSEQ multiplex PCR reads into MiXCR, producing one record per CDR3 protein. The profile shows 210,000 or so distinct CDR3 sequences, 94% of them singletons. CDR1 is WNHNN, CDR2 SYGVQD, per germline (reference sequence). The V end lost 5 bases, the J end lost 9 bases, and 22 bases lay between the germline ends. This CDR3 is 15 amino acids long.

This chain links TRBV10-1 with TRBJ2-5; D is perhaps TRBD1 (6 bases). This clonotype was obtained from a human donor with Susac syndrome. The sample taken for sequencing was CD4+ T cells from PBMCs. CDR3 in amino acids: CASSSQVGAPAAQYF. CDR3 sequence (DNA): TGCGCCAGCAGTTCCCAGGTGGGGGCTCCTGCGGCCCAGTACTTC.